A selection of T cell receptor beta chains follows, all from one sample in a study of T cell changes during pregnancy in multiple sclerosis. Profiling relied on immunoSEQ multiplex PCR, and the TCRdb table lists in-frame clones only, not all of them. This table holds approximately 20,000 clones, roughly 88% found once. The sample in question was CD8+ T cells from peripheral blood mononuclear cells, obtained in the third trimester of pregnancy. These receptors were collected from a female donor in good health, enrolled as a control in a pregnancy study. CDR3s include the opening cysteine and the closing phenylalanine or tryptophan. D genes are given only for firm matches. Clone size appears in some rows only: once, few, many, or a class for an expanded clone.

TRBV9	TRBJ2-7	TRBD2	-	TGTGCCAGCAGCGTAGCTGGACGGGGGGATCCCGAGCAGTACTTC	CASSVAGRGDPEQYF
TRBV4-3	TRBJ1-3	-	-	TGCGCCGGAAGCATAGGGAGGGGATCTGGAAACACCATATATTTT	CAGSIGRGSGNTIYF
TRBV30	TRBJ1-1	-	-	TGTGCCTGGAGTGACGGGACTGAAGCTTTCTTT	CAWSDGTEAFF
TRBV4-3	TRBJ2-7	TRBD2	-	TGCGCCAGCAGCCAAGATAGGCGGGGGTACGAGCAGTACTTC	CASSQDRRGYEQYF
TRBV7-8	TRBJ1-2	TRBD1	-	TGTGCCAGCAGCGCGACAGGGGTTAACTATGGCTACACCTTC	CASSATGVNYGYTF
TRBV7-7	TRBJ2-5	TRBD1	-	TGTGCTAGCAGCCAACGGGACAGCCGTCAAGAGACCCAGTACTTC	CASSQRDSRQETQYF
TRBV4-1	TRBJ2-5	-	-	TGCGCCAGCAGCCAAGATCAGGAAGAGACCCAGTACTTC	CASSQDQEETQYF
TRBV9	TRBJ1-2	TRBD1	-	TGTGCCAGCAGCGTCGGACAGGCCGGTGGGGAGAAGACCTTC	CASSVGQAGGEKTF
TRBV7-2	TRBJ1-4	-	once	TGTGCCAGCAGCTCAGACAGGTTCAATGAAAAACTGTTTTTT	CASSSDRFNEKLFF
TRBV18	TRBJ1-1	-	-	TGTGCCAGCTCACACGGGGGGGCTGAAGCTTTCTTT	CASSHGGAEAFF
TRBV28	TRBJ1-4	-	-	TGTGCCAGCAGTTTACCCCGTAATGAAAAACTGTTTTTT	CASSLPRNEKLFF
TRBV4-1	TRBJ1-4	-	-	TGCGCCAGCAGCCAAGACCCCGGACAGAATTACCAGGAAAAACTGTTTTTT	CASSQDPGQNYQEKLFF
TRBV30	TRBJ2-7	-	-	TGTGCCTGGAGTGTACTTGGGGCTACCTACGAGCAGTACTTC	CAWSVLGATYEQYF
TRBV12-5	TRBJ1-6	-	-	TGTGCTAGTGGTTTGGTATGTCCTCGGGGTTTTTGGGATTCACCCCTCCACTTT	CASGLVCPRGFWDSPLHF
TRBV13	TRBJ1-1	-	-	TGTGCCAGCAGCTTAGGTCAGGACACTGAAGCTTTCTTT	CASSLGQDTEAFF
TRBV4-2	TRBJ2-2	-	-	TGTGCCAGCAGCCAAGATCCGTGGGCCGCCGGGGAGCTGTTTTTT	CASSQDPWAAGELFF
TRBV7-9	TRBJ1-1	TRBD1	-	TGTGCCAGCACCCTACCCGGACAGGGGGCAAGAGCTGAAGCTTTCTTT	CASTLPGQGARAEAFF
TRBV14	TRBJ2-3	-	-	TGTGCCAGCAGCCAAGATTGGGCCCCCGCTAGCACAGATACGCAGTATTTT	CASSQDWAPASTDTQYF
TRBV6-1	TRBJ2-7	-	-	TGTGCCAGCAGCCAAAGGGGCTCCTCCTACGAGCAGTACTTC	CASSQRGSSYEQYF
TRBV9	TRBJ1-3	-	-	TGTGCCAGCAGCGTTGGTTCAGGTGGAAACACCATATATTTT	CASSVGSGGNTIYF
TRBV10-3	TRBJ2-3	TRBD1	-	TGTGCCATCAGTGATCGGACAGGGGTGACAGATACGCAGTATTTT	CAISDRTGVTDTQYF
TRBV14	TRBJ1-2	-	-	TGTGCCAGCAGCCCGGGGAGGGACTATGGCTACACCTTC	CASSPGRDYGYTF
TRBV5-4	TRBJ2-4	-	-	TGTGCCAGCAGCCCGGGGTTAGCCAAAAACATTCAGTACTTC	CASSPGLAKNIQYF
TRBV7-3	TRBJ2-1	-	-	TGTGCCAGCAGCTTGTCCGGGAATGAGCAGTTCTTC	CASSLSGNEQFF
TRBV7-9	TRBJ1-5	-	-	TGTGCCAGCAGCTTAGCGGGGGACATCAATCAGCCCCAGCATTTT	CASSLAGDINQPQHF
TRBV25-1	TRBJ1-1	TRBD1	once	TGTGCCAGCAGTTCAGGGGGAACTGAAGCTTTCTTT	CASSSGGTEAFF